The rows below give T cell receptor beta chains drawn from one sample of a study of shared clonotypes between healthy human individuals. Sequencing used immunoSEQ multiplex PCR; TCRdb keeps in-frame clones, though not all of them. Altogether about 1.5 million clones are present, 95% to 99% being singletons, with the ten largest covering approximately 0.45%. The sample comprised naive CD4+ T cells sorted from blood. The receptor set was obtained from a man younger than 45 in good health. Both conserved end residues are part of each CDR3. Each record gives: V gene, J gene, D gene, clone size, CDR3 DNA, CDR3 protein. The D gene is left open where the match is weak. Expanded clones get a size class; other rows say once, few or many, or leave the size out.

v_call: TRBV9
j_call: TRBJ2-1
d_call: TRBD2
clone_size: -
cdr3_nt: TGTGCCAGCAGCGTATCAGCGGGAGGCAATGAGCAGTTCTTC
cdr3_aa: CASSVSAGGNEQFF

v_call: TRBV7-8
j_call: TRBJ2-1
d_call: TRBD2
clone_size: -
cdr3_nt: TGTGCCAGCGCTGACGAGCGGGAAAAGCTTTACAATGAGCAGTTCTTC
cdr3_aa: CASADEREKLYNEQFF

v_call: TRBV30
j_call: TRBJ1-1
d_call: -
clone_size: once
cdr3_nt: TGTGCCTGGAGTTCCAGGGTTACTGAAGCTTTCTTT
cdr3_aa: CAWSSRVTEAFF

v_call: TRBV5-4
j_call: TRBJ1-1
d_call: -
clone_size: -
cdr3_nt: TGTGCCAGCAGCTTGTTTGCGGGATCGGACACTGAAGCTTTCTTT
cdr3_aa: CASSLFAGSDTEAFF

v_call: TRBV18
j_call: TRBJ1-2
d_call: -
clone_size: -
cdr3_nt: TGTGCCAGCTCACCGGGGGGGGTGATTGGCTACACCTTC
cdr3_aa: CASSPGGVIGYTF

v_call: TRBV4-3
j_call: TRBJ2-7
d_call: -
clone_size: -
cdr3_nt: TGCGCCAGCAGTGGGGACGAGTACGAGCAGTACTTC
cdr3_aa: CASSGDEYEQYF

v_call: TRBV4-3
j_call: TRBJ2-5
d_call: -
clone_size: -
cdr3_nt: TGCGCCAGCAGCAAGGACCTACAGTCTAAGGGGGAGACCCAGTACTTC
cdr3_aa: CASSKDLQSKGETQYF

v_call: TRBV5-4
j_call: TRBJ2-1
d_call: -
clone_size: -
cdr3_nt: TGTGCCAGCAGCCCGGTATCAACCTACAATGAGCAGTTCTTC
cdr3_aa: CASSPVSTYNEQFF

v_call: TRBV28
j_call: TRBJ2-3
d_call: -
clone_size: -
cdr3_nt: TGTGCCAGCAGTTCTCCTACCCGGACCGCAGATACGCAGTATTTT
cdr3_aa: CASSSPTRTADTQYF

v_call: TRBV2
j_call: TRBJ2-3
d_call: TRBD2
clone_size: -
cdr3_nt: TGTGCCAGCAGTGTAACTAGCGGGAGCGGGACAGATACGCAGTATTTT
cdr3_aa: CASSVTSGSGTDTQYF

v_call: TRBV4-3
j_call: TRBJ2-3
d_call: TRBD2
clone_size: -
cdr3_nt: TGCGCCAGCAGCCAGGGGACTAGCCCCGATACGCAGTATTTT
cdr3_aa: CASSQGTSPDTQYF

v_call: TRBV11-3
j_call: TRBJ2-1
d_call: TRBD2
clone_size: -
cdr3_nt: TGTGCCAGCAGCTTAGAACTAGCGGGAGGGCACAATGAGCAGTTCTTC
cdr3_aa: CASSLELAGGHNEQFF

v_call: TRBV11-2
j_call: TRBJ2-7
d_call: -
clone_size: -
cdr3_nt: TGTGCCAGCAGCCCACGTGCGGGACAGTCCTACGAGCAGTACTTC
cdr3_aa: CASSPRAGQSYEQYF

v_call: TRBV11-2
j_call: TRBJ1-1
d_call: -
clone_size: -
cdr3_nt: TGTGCCAGCAGCTTTCGGCCGACTGAAGCTTTCTTT
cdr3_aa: CASSFRPTEAFF

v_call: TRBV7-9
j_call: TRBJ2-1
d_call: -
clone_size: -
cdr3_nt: TGTGCCACGGCCAAGCGAATAAATTACAATGAGCAGTTCTTC
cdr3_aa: CATAKRINYNEQFF

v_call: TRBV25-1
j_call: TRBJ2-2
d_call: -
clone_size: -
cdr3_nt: TGTGCCAGCGGTATTAGGGCCGCGGGCACCGGGGAGCTGTTTTTT
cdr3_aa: CASGIRAAGTGELFF

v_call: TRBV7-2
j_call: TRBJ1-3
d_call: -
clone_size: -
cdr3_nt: TGTGCCAGCAGCTTAGGGTTCTCTGGAAACACCATATATTTT
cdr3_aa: CASSLGFSGNTIYF

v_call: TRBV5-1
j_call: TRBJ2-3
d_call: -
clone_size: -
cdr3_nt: TGCGCCAGCAGCTTGGTTCAGTACACAGATACGCAGTATTTT
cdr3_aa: CASSLVQYTDTQYF

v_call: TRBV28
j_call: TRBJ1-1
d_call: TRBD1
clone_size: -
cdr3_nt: TGTGCCAGCAGAATCCCCGGCGGACAGGGATACACTGAAGCTTTCTTT
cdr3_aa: CASRIPGGQGYTEAFF

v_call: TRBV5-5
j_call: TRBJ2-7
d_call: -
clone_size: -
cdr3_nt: TGTGCCAGCAGCCCCCTGGTGGTGGGCTACGAGCAGTACTTC
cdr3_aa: CASSPLVVGYEQYF

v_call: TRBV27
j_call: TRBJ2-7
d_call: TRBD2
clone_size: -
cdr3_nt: TGTGCCAGCAGTAGACTAGCGGGAGGTACCCTCCCCGAGCAGTACTTC
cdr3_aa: CASSRLAGGTLPEQYF

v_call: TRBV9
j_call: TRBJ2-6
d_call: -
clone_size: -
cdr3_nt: TGTGCCAGCAGCGTAGCTGGGATGGGCTCTGGGGCCAACGTCCTGACTTTC
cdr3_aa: CASSVAGMGSGANVLTF

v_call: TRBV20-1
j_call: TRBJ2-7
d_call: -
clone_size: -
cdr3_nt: TGCAGTGCTAGCATCATCTACGAGCAGTACTTC
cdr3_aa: CSASIIYEQYF

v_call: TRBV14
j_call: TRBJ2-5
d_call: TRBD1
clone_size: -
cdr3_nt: TGTGCCAGCAGCCAAGGGGACAGGGCAGTGCAAGAGACCCAGTACTTC
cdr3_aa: CASSQGDRAVQETQYF

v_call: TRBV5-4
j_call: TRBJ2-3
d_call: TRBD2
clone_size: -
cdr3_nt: TGTGCCAGCAGCCCAGGACTAGCGGGAGATACGCAGTATTTT
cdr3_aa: CASSPGLAGDTQYF

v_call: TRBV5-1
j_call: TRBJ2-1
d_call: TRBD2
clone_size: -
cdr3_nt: TGCGCCAGCAGGGGAGCGGGAGGTGCTTCCTACAATGAGCAGTTCTTC
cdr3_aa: CASRGAGGASYNEQFF

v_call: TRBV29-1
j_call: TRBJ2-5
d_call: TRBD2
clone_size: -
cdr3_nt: TGCAGCGTTGCCCGACTAGCGGCCCAAGAGACCCAGTACTTC
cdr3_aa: CSVARLAAQETQYF

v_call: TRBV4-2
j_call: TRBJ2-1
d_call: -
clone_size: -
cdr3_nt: TGTGCCAGCAGCCCCCACCTACTAGCCGGCCCCTACAATGAGCAGTTCTTC
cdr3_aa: CASSPHLLAGPYNEQFF

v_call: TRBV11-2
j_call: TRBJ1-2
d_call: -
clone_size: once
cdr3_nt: TGTGCCAGCAGCCCAATCTTAGGAGGACATGGCTACACCTTC
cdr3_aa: CASSPILGGHGYTF

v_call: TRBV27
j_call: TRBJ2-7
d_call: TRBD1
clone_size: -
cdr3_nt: TGTGCCAGCAGACGAAGCGGGACAGGGGACTACGAGCAGTACTTC
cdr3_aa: CASRRSGTGDYEQYF

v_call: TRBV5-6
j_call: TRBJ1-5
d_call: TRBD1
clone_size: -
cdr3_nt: TGTGCCAGCAGCTGGGGACAGAATCAGCCCCAGCATTTT
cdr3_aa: CASSWGQNQPQHF

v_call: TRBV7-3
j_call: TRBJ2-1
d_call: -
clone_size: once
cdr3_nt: TGTGCCAGCAGCACTTCCTCACACGGGCGGCGGCAGTTCTTC
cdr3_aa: CASSTSSHGRRQFF

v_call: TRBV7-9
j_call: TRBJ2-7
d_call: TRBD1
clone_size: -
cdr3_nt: TGTGCCAGCAGCACCCGGACAGGGGGCTCGTACGAGCAGTACTTC
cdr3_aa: CASSTRTGGSYEQYF

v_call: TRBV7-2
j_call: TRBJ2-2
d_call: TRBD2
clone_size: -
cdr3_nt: TGTGCCAGCAGCTTAGAGGGAGGGAGGGAGCTGTTTTTT
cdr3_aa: CASSLEGGRELFF

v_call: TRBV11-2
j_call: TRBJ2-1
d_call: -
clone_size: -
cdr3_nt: TGTGCCAGCAGCTTAACAGTCGGTGAGCAGTTCTTC
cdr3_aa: CASSLTVGEQFF

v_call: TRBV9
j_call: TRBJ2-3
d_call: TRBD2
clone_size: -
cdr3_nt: TGTGCCAGCAGCGTAGTACCCGGGAGGGCCGGTATCACAGATACGCAGTATTTT
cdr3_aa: CASSVVPGRAGITDTQYF

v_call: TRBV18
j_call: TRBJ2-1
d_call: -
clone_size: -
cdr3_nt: TGTGCCAGCTCAACCCAGGGTGGGGTAAATTCGAAGCAGTTCTTC
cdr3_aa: CASSTQGGVNSKQFF